This record covers a single TCR beta chain. The specificity of this receptor is unknown. Nothing much larger sits one base from this clone, and base qualities are not available. The library was obtained by the immunoSEQ multiplex PCR assay. In TCRdb, the immuneACCESS table is reduced to in-frame sequences with V and J assigned. These tables do not hold every clone; where another copy was compared, an unresolved V gene accounts for under half, and the others remain unexplained. The sample table contains around 730,000 clones; only one count was recorded for 80% to 90% of them. The ten top clones hold more than 0.01% of the sample. The sample comes from a study of shared T cell receptors in the human thymus (dated by TCRdb to the early 2020s). Regarding the study in general: The study examined how self-reactive, shared T-cell receptor alpha chains are generated in the human thymus.

The CDR3 contains 15 residues, cysteine and phenylalanine counted. Of all the DNA, just the CDR3 is kept, 45 bases in frame from base 1. Taken from the germline V gene, the CDR1 and CDR2 loops are MNHEY and SVGAGI. V loses 5 bases, J loses 6 bases, and the germline ends lie 14 bases apart. These data were likewise used in another study, on human thymus T cells. The second study, in turn, reports: Immunologically healthy infants undergoing open corrective cardiac surgery for congenital heart defects in Finland were used as donors. Thymus tissue was obtained as surgical resects removed during corrective cardiac surgery. Usage of V and J gene segments appeared to be biased in both the thymic and the peripheral blood repertoires. According to the related research, thymic TCR repertoires were highly overlapping among unrelated individuals. The study described the TCR alpha and beta repertoires in roughly 8 infant thymus samples and a handful of matching peripheral blood samples. The infant donors were about 6 to 250 days old, and the cohort included several males and a couple of females. After being mechanically released from the tissue, thymocytes were kept at -70 degrees C in pellets of about 8.5-32 million cells. A QIAsymphony instrument was used to extract genomic DNA from frozen cell pellets. TCRB and TCRAD loci were amplified from a standardized quantity of quality-controlled genomic DNA using the immunoSEQ multiplex PCR assay. The amplicons spanned the V(D)J region and were long enough to cover the CDR3 and allow V and J genes to be identified. Through the commercial immunoSEQ service, the amplicons were sequenced on an Illumina platform. Primer bias and sequencing errors were corrected as previously described, and TCRAD and TCRB were defined on the basis of the IMGT database. Repertoires were analysed with immunoSEQ Analyzer 3.0 and VDJTools, covering basic statistics, V/J segment usage, diversity estimates, rarefaction and pairwise overlap. Chao1, ChaoE, Efron-Thisted, Shannon and inverse Simpson indices were used to estimate diversity, which was also estimated on datasets down-sampled to the smallest sample. Repertoire overlap was determined by strict matching of CDR3 nucleotide sequence, V gene and J gene, and Jaccard-based multidimensional scaling clustering was applied. On average, thymus samples gave hundreds of thousands of unique TCRB clonotypes, whereas blood samples gave 75,000 to 95,000.

Sequencing used thymocytes. The clonotype originates from a girl under three years old with a congenital heart defect. Donor details come from another sample of the same person, matched by shared clones. The V gene is TRBV6-5 and the J gene is TRBJ1-6, with the D gene not confidently named. DNA sequence: TGTGCCAGCAGTCCCGCCCGGGTCCTTAATTCACCCCTCCACTTT. The translation is CASSPARVLNSPLHF.